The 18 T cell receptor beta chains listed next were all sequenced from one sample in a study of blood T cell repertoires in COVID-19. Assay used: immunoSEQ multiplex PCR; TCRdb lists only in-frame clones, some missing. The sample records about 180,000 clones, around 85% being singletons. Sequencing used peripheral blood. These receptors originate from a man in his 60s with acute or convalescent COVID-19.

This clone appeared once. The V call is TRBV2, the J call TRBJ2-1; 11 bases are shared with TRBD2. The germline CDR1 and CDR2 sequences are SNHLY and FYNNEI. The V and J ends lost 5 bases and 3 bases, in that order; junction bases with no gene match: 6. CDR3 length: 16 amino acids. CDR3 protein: CASSFLAGGVYNEQFF. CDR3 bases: TGTGCCAGCAGTTTCTTAGCGGGAGGGGTCTACAATGAGCAGTTCTTC.

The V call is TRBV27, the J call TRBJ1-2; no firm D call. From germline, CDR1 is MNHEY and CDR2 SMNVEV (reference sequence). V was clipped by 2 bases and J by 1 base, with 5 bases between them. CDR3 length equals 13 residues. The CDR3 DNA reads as TGTGCCAGCAGTTTAGACATTAACTATGGCTACACCTTC. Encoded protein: CASSLDINYGYTF.

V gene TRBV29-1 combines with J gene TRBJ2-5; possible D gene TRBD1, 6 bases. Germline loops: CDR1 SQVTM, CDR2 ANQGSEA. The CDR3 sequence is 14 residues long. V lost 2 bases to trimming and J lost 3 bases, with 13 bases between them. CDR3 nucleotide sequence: TGCAGCGTTGAATCACAGGGTGGGGAAGAGACCCAGTACTTC. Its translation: CSVESQGGEETQYF.

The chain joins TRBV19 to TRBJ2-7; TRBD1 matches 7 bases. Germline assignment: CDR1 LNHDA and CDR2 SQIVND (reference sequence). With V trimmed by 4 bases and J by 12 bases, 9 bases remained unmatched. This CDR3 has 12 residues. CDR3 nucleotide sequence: TGTGCCAGTAGTAACACAGGGGAGAGTTGGTACTTC. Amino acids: CASSNTGESWYF.

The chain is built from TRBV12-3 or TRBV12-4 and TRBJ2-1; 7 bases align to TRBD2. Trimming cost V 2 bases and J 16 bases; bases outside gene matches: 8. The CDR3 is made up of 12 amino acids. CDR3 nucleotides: TGTGCCAGCAGTTTAAGTGGGACTACGACCTTCTTC. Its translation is CASSLSGTTTFF.

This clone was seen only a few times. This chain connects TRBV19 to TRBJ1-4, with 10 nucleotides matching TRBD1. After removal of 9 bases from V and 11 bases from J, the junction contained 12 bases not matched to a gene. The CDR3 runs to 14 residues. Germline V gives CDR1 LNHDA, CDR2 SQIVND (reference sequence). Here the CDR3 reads CASQTGTGAFKLFF. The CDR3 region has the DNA TGTGCCAGCCAAACCGGGACAGGGGCTTTCAAACTGTTTTTT. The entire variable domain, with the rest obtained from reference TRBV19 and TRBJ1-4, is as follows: DGGITQSPKYLFRKEGQNVTLSCEQNLNHDAMYWYRQDPGQGLRLIYYSQIVNDFQKGDIAEGYSVSREKKESFPLTVTSAQKNPTAFYLCASQTGTGAFKLFFGSGTQLSVL.

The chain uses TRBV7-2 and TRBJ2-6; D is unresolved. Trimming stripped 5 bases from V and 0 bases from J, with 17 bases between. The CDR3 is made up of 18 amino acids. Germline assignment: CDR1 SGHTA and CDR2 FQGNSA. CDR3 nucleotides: TGTGCCAGCAGCACGTTCGGTATCCTTAGCTCTGGGGCCAACGTCCTGACTTTC. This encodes CASSTFGILSSGANVLTF. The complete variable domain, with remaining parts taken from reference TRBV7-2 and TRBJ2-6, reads GAGVSQSPSNKVTEKGKDVELRCDPISGHTALYWYRQSLGQGLEFLIYFQGNSAPDKSGLPSDRFSAERTGGSVSTLTIQRTQQEDSAVYLCASSTFGILSSGANVLTFGAGSRLTVL.

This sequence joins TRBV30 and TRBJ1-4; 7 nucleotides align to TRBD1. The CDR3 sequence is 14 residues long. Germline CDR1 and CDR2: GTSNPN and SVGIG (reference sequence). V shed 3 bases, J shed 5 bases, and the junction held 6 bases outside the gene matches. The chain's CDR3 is CAWSRGGLNEKLFF. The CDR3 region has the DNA TGTGCCTGGAGCAGAGGGGGCCTAAATGAAAAACTGTTTTTT.

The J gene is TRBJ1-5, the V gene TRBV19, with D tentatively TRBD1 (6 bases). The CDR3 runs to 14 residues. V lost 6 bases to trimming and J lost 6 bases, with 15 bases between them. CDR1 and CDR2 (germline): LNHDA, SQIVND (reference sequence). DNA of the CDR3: TGTGCCAGTAGGGTGCAGGGGTTCGGTCAGCCCCAGCATTTT. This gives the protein CASRVQGFGQPQHF. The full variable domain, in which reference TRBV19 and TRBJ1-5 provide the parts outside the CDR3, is DGGITQSPKYLFRKEGQNVTLSCEQNLNHDAMYWYRQDPGQGLRLIYYSQIVNDFQKGDIAEGYSVSREKKESFPLTVTSAQKNPTAFYLCASRVQGFGQPQHFGDGTRLSIL.

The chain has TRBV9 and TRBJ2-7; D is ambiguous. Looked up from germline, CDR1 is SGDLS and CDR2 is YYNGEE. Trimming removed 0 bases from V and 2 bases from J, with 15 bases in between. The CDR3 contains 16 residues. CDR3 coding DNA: TGTGCCAGCAGCGTAGCTGGTGGATCGCGGACCTACGAGCAGTACTTC. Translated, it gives CASSVAGGSRTYEQYF.

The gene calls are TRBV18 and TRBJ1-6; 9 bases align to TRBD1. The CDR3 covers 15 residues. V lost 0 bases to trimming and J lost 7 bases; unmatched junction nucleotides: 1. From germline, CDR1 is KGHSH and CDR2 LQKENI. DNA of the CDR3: TGTGCCAGCTCACCACCGGGACAGGGCAATTCACCCCTCCACTTT. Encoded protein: CASSPPGQGNSPLHF.

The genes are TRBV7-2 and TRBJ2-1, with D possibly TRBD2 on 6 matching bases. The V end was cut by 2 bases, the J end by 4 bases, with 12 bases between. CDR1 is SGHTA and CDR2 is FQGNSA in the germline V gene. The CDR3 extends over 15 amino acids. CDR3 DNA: TGTGCCAGCAGCTTACTCGGGGGATTTTACAATGAGCAGTTCTTC. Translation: CASSLLGGFYNEQFF. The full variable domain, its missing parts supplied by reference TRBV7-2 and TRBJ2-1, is GAGVSQSPSNKVTEKGKDVELRCDPISGHTALYWYRQSLGQGLEFLIYFQGNSAPDKSGLPSDRFSAERTGGSVSTLTIQRTQQEDSAVYLCASSLLGGFYNEQFFGPGTRLTVL.

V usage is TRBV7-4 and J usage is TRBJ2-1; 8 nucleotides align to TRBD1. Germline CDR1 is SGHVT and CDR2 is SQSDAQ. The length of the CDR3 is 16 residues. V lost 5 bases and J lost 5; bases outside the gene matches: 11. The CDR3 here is CASSLNPGQVDNEQFF. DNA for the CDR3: TGTGCCAGCAGCCTAAATCCGGGACAGGTAGACAATGAGCAGTTCTTC.

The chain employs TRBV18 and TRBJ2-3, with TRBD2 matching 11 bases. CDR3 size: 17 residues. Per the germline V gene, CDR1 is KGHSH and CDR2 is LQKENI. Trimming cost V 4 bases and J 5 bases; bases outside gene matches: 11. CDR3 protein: CASSLLSSGTSGDTQYF. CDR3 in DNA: TGTGCCAGCTCACTTCTTTCTTCCGGGACTAGCGGAGATACGCAGTATTTT.

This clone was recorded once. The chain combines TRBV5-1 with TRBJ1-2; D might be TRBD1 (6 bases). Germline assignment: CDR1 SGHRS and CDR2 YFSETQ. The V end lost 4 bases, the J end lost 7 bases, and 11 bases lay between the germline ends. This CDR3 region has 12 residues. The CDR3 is CASSTGTIGYTF. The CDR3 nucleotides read TGCGCCAGCAGCACCGGGACAATTGGCTACACCTTC.

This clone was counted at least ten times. In DNA, the CDR3 is TGCGCCAGCAATCGACAGGGTCCTAATCGGCGTCAGCCCCAGCATTTT. Protein product: CASNRQGPNRRQPQHF. This chain links TRBV10-1 with TRBJ1-5; 7 nucleotides align to TRBD1. V shed 7 bases and J 6 bases; nucleotides not matched to a gene: 15. Germline CDR1 is WNHNN and CDR2 is SYGVQD (reference sequence). The CDR3 totals 16 residues.

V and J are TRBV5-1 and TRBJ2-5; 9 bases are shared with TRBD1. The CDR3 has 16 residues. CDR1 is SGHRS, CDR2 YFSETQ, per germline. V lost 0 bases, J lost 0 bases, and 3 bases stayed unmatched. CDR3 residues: CASSLGGTGYQETQYF. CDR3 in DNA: TGCGCCAGCAGCTTGGGGGGGACAGGGTACCAAGAGACCCAGTACTTC.

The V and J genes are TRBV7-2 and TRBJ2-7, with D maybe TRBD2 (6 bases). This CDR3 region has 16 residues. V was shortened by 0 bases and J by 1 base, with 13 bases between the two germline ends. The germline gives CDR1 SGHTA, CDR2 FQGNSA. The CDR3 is CASSLAGGFGSYEQYF. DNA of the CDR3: TGTGCCAGCAGCTTAGCGGGAGGCTTTGGGTCCTACGAGCAGTACTTC.